The 19 T cell receptor beta chains below were found in one sample sequenced in a study of beta chain features in type 1 diabetes (dated by TCRdb to 2017 to 2018). Receptors were amplified or captured by the immunoSEQ multiplex PCR assay. The High Capacity cDNA Reverse Transcription Kit was used to reverse transcribe all of the isolated RNA, meaning that expressed TCRB transcripts were what got sequenced. The table comes from immuneACCESS by way of TCRdb, which keeps in-frame sequences with V and J called. Part of the clones is missing from these tables; in studies checked, under half for an unresolved V gene and the rest for unknown reasons. The sample table records 250,000 to 350,000 clones; 8% to 13% of these occur just once. Jointly, the top ten make up approximately 0.016% of the sample. The sequencing sample was made of naive CD4+ T cells from blood. Explained via the paper, the cell subset or site label denotes: true naive CD4+ T cells. The receptor source for this set is a woman in her thirties in good health.

The chain recombines TRBV18 with TRBJ1-4, with D possibly matching TRBD1 (6 bases). The V and J ends lost 3 bases and 2 bases respectively, with 10 bases between them. Germline V lookup: CDR1 KGHSH, CDR2 LQKENI. The CDR3 loop spans 15 amino acids. The CDR3 sequence is CASSPMDSTNEKLFF. The CDR3 region has the DNA TGTGCCAGCTCACCTATGGACAGTACTAATGAAAAACTGTTTTTT.

The chain employs TRBV29-1 and TRBJ1-2, with D unclear. V lost 6 bases and J lost 2, with 10 bases in between. The CDR3 contains 12 residues. Germline values: CDR1 SQVTM, CDR2 ANQGSEA. CDR3 amino acids: CSVSYLNYGYTF. CDR3 DNA: TGCAGCGTGTCCTATCTGAACTATGGCTACACCTTC. The entire variable domain, with the rest obtained from reference TRBV29-1 and TRBJ1-2, is as follows: SAVISQKPSRDICQRGTSLTIQCQVDSQVTMMFWYRQQPGQSLTLIATANQGSEATYESGFVIDKFPISRPNLTFSTLTVSNMSPEDSSIYLCSVSYLNYGYTFGSGTRLTVV.

This clone has only a few counts. This chain connects TRBV5-1 to TRBJ2-1, with 11 bases lining up with TRBD1. With 4 bases clipped from V and 6 bases from J, the junction kept 6 bases outside the gene matches. Germline assignment: CDR1 SGHRS and CDR2 YFSETQ. This CDR3 is built from 15 residues. The CDR3 reads CASSPPGTGGNEQFF. CDR3 DNA: TGCGCCAGCAGCCCGCCGGGGACAGGGGGCAATGAGCAGTTCTTC. Filled out from reference TRBV5-1 and TRBJ2-1, the complete variable domain reads KAGVTQTPRYLIKTRGQQVTLSCSPISGHRSVSWYQQTPGQGLQFLFEYFSETQRNKGNFPGRFSGRQFSNSRSEMNVSTLELGDSALYLCASSPPGTGGNEQFFGPGTRLTVL.

This clone was seen more than once but under ten times. The CDR3, as DNA: TGTGCCAGCTCACCACCATCTAGCGGTATCTACGAGCAGTACTTC. The encoded protein is CASSPPSSGIYEQYF. The chain uses TRBV18 and TRBJ2-7; 7 positions agree with TRBD2. The J segment lost 3 bases and the V segment lost 0 bases, leaving 5 bases of the junction unmatched. The CDR3 is 15 residues long. Germline CDR1 is KGHSH and CDR2 is LQKENI.

The J gene is TRBJ2-5, the V gene TRBV30; 9 bases match TRBD1. Looked up from germline, CDR1 is GTSNPN and CDR2 is SVGIG (reference sequence). Germline trimming cut 4 bases from V and 6 bases from J; bases unmatched to any gene: 3. The CDR3 sequence is 12 residues long. The CDR3 sequence is CAWKGTGKTQYF. CDR3 coding DNA: TGTGCCTGGAAAGGGACAGGGAAGACCCAGTACTTC.

J is TRBJ2-7 and V is TRBV7-2; D is uncertain. From germline, CDR1 is SGHTA and CDR2 FQGNSA. The CDR3 runs to 12 residues. Trimming cost V 8 bases and J 3 bases, with 11 bases left between them. The CDR3 region has the DNA TGTGCCAGCGGTCTTTCAGTCTACGAGCAGTACTTC. Translated, it gives CASGLSVYEQYF.

The chain links TRBV14 to TRBJ2-7; D ambiguous. The germline V gene has CDR1 SGHDN and CDR2 FVKESK. V gave up 4 bases and J gave up 1 base, with 5 bases separating them. This CDR3 comprises 12 residues. CDR3 in amino acids: CASSLSSYEQYF. The CDR3 DNA reads as TGTGCCAGCAGCCTCAGTTCCTACGAGCAGTACTTC.

This CDR3 is CASSFGTSSNEQFF. The CDR3 coding sequence is TGTGCCAGCAGCTTTGGGACTAGCAGCAATGAGCAGTTCTTC. The V and J genes are TRBV5-4 and TRBJ2-1; 9 bases map to TRBD2. The CDR3 is made up of 14 amino acids. Germline CDR1 and CDR2: SGHNT and YYREEE (reference sequence). J gave up 6 bases and V 2 bases, and 3 bases lay outside the gene matches.

J is TRBJ2-7 and V is TRBV4-2; the match to TRBD2 covers 10 bases. J was trimmed by 6 bases and V by 5 bases; bases with no gene match: 4. Per the germline V gene, CDR1 is LGHNA and CDR2 is YNFKEQ. CDR3 size: 13 residues. The CDR3 here is CASSFRTSGEQYF. CDR3 nucleotides: TGTGCCAGCAGCTTCCGGACTAGCGGCGAGCAGTACTTC.

The table lists this clone with a few counts. CDR3 sequence reads: CASTPRGAHGYTF. CDR3 DNA: TGTGCCAGCACGCCCCGGGGGGCACATGGCTACACCTTC. The chain joins TRBV6-5 to TRBJ1-2; the D gene is possibly TRBD1 (6 bases). Germline loops: CDR1 MNHEY, CDR2 SVGAGI. The V end lost 7 bases, the J end lost 6 bases, and 15 bases lay between the germline ends. CDR3 length: 13 residues.

The genes are TRBV9 and TRBJ1-4, with TRBD1 matching over 10 bases. The CDR3 runs to 15 residues. Trimming at V came to 3 bases and at J to 5 bases, leaving 4 bases not matched to a gene. Looked up from germline, CDR1 is SGDLS and CDR2 is YYNGEE. The CDR3 coding sequence is TGTGCCAGCAGCGGCAGACAGGGGGCAAATGAAAAACTGTTTTTT. Protein product: CASSGRQGANEKLFF. The full variable domain, completed using reference TRBV9 and TRBJ1-4, is DSGVTQTPKHLITATGQRVTLRCSPRSGDLSVYWYQQSLDQGLQFLIQYYNGEERAKGNILERFSAQQFPDLHSELNLSSLELGDSALYFCASSGRQGANEKLFFGSGTQLSVL.

CDR3 region: CAGSATMREGQFF. CDR3 sequence (DNA): TGTGCCGGATCCGCCACTATGCGGGAGGGGCAGTTCTTC. This sequence joins TRBV28 and TRBJ2-1; 9 nucleotides line up with TRBD2. V was clipped by 11 bases and J by 12 bases; unmatched bases: 14. The germline gives CDR1 MDHEN, CDR2 SYDVKM. CDR3 size: 13 residues.

This clone was detected only a few times. The rearrangement links TRBV30 to TRBJ2-2, with 7 bases aligning to TRBD1. This CDR3 contains 15 residues. Trimming took 3 bases from V and 7 from J; bases not matched to a gene: 11. CDR1 is GTSNPN, CDR2 SVGIG, per germline (reference sequence). The DNA for the CDR3 is TGTGCCTGGAGCGCTCGACAGGGCTTGGACGGGGAGCTGTTTTTT. The encoded protein is CAWSARQGLDGELFF.

The chain has TRBV27 and TRBJ1-3; 8 bases match TRBD1. Looked up from germline, CDR1 is MNHEY and CDR2 is SMNVEV (reference sequence). The CDR3 is 14 residues long. V shed 5 bases and J 8 bases; nucleotides not matched to a gene: 8. DNA of the CDR3: TGTGCCAGCAGTCTGACAGGGGCTGGGGACACCATATATTTT. Protein: CASSLTGAGDTIYF.

This clone showed up just a few times. V and J are TRBV7-2 and TRBJ2-2; D is ambiguous. CDR1 and CDR2 (germline): SGHTA, FQGNSA. V was pared by 2 bases and J by 0 bases, with 7 bases between. The CDR3 covers 15 residues. The CDR3 DNA is TGTGCCAGCAGCTTAACCGTAGCGAACACCGGGGAGCTGTTTTTT. Residues: CASSLTVANTGELFF. Complete variable domain (other parts from reference TRBV7-2 and TRBJ2-2): GAGVSQSPSNKVTEKGKDVELRCDPISGHTALYWYRQSLGQGLEFLIYFQGNSAPDKSGLPSDRFSAERTGGSVSTLTIQRTQQEDSAVYLCASSLTVANTGELFFGEGSRLTVL.

This clone was found a few times. The chain's CDR3 is CASSSFGTSVYNEQFF. The CDR3 bases are TGTGCCAGCAGCTCTTTCGGGACTAGCGTATACAATGAGCAGTTCTTC. The gene calls are TRBV7-3 and TRBJ2-1, with TRBD2 identical over 10 bases. CDR3 length equals 16 residues. The V gene's germline CDR1 is SGHTA and CDR2 FQGTGA. V was clipped by 4 bases and J by 4 bases; unmatched bases: 7.

The chain combines TRBV7-9 with TRBJ2-7, with unresolved D. From germline, CDR1 is SEHNR and CDR2 FQNEAQ (reference sequence). The V gene lost 6 bases and the J gene lost 6 bases, with 9 bases spanning the gap. The CDR3 totals 11 residues. The CDR3 region has the DNA TGTGCCAGCAGTTCTACCCTCGAGCAGTACTTC. Protein sequence: CASSSTLEQYF.

This chain joins TRBV11-2 and TRBJ2-3, with D possibly TRBD2 on 5 matching bases. Germline CDR1 SGHAT, CDR2 FQNNGV. The CDR3 is 16 residues long. V lost 2 bases and J lost 2, with 14 bases in between. The CDR3 loop is CASSLSTGINTDTQYF. CDR3 sequence (DNA): TGTGCCAGCAGCTTATCGACGGGGATAAACACAGATACGCAGTATTTT.

The table lists this clone with a few counts. This rearrangement joins TRBV28 to TRBJ1-1; TRBD1 agrees at 9 bases. The V gene's germline CDR1 is MDHEN and CDR2 SYDVKM. The CDR3 runs to 15 residues. V lost 4 bases to trimming and J lost 4 bases; unmatched junction nucleotides: 7. Here the CDR3 DNA reads TGTGCCAGCAGTTCCGAGGGACAGGGCCCCACTGAAGCTTTCTTT. It specifies CASSSEGQGPTEAFF.